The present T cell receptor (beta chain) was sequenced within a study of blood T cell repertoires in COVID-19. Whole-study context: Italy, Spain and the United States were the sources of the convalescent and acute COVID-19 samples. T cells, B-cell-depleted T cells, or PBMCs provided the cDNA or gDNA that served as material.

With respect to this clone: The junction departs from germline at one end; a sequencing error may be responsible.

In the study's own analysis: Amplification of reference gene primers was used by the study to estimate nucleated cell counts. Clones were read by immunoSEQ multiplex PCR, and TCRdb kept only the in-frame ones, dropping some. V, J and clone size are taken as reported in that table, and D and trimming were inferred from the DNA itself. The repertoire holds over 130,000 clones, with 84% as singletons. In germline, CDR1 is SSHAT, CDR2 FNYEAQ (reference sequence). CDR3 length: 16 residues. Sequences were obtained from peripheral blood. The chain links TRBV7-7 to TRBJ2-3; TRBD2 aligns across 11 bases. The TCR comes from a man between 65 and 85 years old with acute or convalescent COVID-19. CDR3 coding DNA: TGTGCTAGCAGCCTACTAGCGGGGGCCACCACAGATACGCAGTATTTT. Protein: CASSLLAGATTDTQYF. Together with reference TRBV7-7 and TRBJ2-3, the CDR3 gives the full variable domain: GAGVSQSPRYKVTKRGQDVTLRCDPISSHATLYWYQQALGQGPEFLTYFNYEAQPDKSGLPSDRFSAERPEGSISTLTIQRTEQRDSAMYRCASSLLAGATTDTQYFGPGTRLTVL.